This TCR beta chain was identified in a study of cytomegalovirus exposure and HLA in healthy donors. Study-wide context: In a previous analysis, approximately 110 million unique TCR beta sequences were found from some 180 million T cells. Regarding the study as a whole: Some TCR beta chains (more than 150 of them) were listed as cytomegalovirus-associated. A later analysis found most CMV-associated TCR beta chains apparently HLA-restricted.

This clone was counted many times. Antigen: not known. The primer mix had 60 Vbeta and 13 Jbeta primers. Some clones are missing from TCRdb's copy, which holds only in-frame ones; the method was immunoSEQ multiplex PCR. The table includes about 140,000 clones, 76% detected once. Germline V gene data show CDR1 as SEHNR and CDR2 as FQNEAQ (reference sequence). The CDR3 runs to 13 residues. V lost 5 bases, J lost 6 bases, and 12 bases lay in between. The rearrangement joins TRBV7-9 to TRBJ2-3; D remains ambiguous. The receptor was isolated from a man aged 35 to 55 in good health and CMV-seronegative. Sequenced material: PBMCs. The CDR3 DNA follows: TGTGCCAGCAGCCCTAACTCGCCGGATACGCAGTATTTT. Its protein is CASSPNSPDTQYF.